Listed below are T cell receptor beta chains from one sample, sequenced in a study of cytomegalovirus exposure and HLA in healthy donors. Profiling relied on immunoSEQ multiplex PCR, and the TCRdb table lists in-frame clones only, not all of them. This sample has approximately 90,000 clones; 76% occur once, and the top ten carry 1.1% to 1.5%. Sequencing input: PBMCs. The receptors come from a male donor in good health and CMV-seronegative. Each CDR3 is given with its conserved first and last residue. Each record gives: D gene, clone size, J gene, V gene, CDR3 DNA, CDR3 protein. The D gene is left open where the match is weak. Rows give clone size only sometimes, using once, few, many, or a class for an expanded clone.

d_call: NA; clone_size: NA; j_call: TRBJ2-1; v_call: TRBV7-6; cdr3_nt: TGTGCCAGCAGCTTAGTGTTAGGGGGCAATGAGCAGTTCTTC; cdr3_aa: CASSLVLGGNEQFF
d_call: TRBD2; clone_size: NA; j_call: TRBJ2-3; v_call: TRBV13; cdr3_nt: TGTGCCAGCAGCTCCAGGACTAGCGGGAGCGTAGGGGATACGCAGTATTTT; cdr3_aa: CASSSRTSGSVGDTQYF
d_call: NA; clone_size: NA; j_call: TRBJ1-1; v_call: TRBV30; cdr3_nt: TGTGCCCACCGGAGGGAGAGGGGTATTGCTGAAGCTTTCTTT; cdr3_aa: CAHRRERGIAEAFF
d_call: TRBD1; clone_size: few; j_call: TRBJ1-2; v_call: TRBV7-9; cdr3_nt: TGTGCCAGCAGCTTAGGGGACAGGGTACGGTTAGTACCTGGCTACACCTTC; cdr3_aa: CASSLGDRVRLVPGYTF
d_call: NA; clone_size: NA; j_call: TRBJ1-2; v_call: TRBV9; cdr3_nt: TGTGCCAGCAGCGTAGATTCGGACAGTCGCTATGGCTACACCTTC; cdr3_aa: CASSVDSDSRYGYTF
d_call: TRBD2; clone_size: NA; j_call: TRBJ2-5; v_call: TRBV19; cdr3_nt: TGTGCCAGTAGTGGACTAGCGGGGGTAGACCAAGAGACCCAGTACTTC; cdr3_aa: CASSGLAGVDQETQYF
d_call: TRBD2; clone_size: NA; j_call: TRBJ2-7; v_call: TRBV7-9; cdr3_nt: TGTGCCAGCAGCTTAGGGACTAGCGGCAGTTCTGTCTACGAGCAGTACTTC; cdr3_aa: CASSLGTSGSSVYEQYF
d_call: NA; clone_size: once; j_call: TRBJ2-7; v_call: TRBV6-5; cdr3_nt: TGTGCCAGCAGTACTAGGACCGAAGCCTACGAGCAGTACTTC; cdr3_aa: CASSTRTEAYEQYF
d_call: NA; clone_size: NA; j_call: TRBJ1-6; v_call: TRBV2; cdr3_nt: TGTGCCAGCAGTGAATTGGGGGCAGGTAATTCACCCCTCCACTTT; cdr3_aa: CASSELGAGNSPLHF
d_call: TRBD1; clone_size: NA; j_call: TRBJ1-1; v_call: TRBV27; cdr3_nt: TGTGCCAGCAGTATCAGGGGGCGGGCTGAAGCTTTCTTT; cdr3_aa: CASSIRGRAEAFF
d_call: NA; clone_size: NA; j_call: TRBJ1-2; v_call: TRBV5-1; cdr3_nt: TGCGCCAGCAGCTCTTCTGATGGCAATGGCTACACCTTC; cdr3_aa: CASSSSDGNGYTF
d_call: TRBD2; clone_size: NA; j_call: TRBJ2-1; v_call: TRBV5-4; cdr3_nt: TGTGCCAGCAGCTCCTGGAGCGGGGGGGCTAGTAATGAGCAGTTCTTC; cdr3_aa: CASSSWSGGASNEQFF
d_call: NA; clone_size: NA; j_call: TRBJ2-6; v_call: TRBV30; cdr3_nt: TGTGCCTGGAGTGTAGAAGAAACGTCGAGCTCTGGGGCCAACGTCCTGACTTTC; cdr3_aa: CAWSVEETSSSGANVLTF
d_call: NA; clone_size: NA; j_call: TRBJ2-1; v_call: TRBV7-2; cdr3_nt: TGTGCCAGCAGCCCTAGAGGGAATGACCTGGCGGGCAATGAGCAGTTCTTC; cdr3_aa: CASSPRGNDLAGNEQFF
d_call: TRBD2; clone_size: NA; j_call: TRBJ2-1; v_call: TRBV2; cdr3_nt: TGTGCCAGCAATTCGGGCCAAACTAGCGGTCACAATGAGCAGTTCTTC; cdr3_aa: CASNSGQTSGHNEQFF
d_call: NA; clone_size: NA; j_call: TRBJ1-1; v_call: TRBV27; cdr3_nt: TGTGCCAGCAGTTTATCTGCAGGGGTGAACACTGAAGCTTTCTTT; cdr3_aa: CASSLSAGVNTEAFF
d_call: NA; clone_size: NA; j_call: TRBJ1-6; v_call: TRBV6-1; cdr3_nt: TGTGCCAGCGGCGCAGGTATGAATTCACCCCTCCACTTT; cdr3_aa: CASGAGMNSPLHF
d_call: NA; clone_size: NA; j_call: TRBJ1-5; v_call: TRBV19; cdr3_nt: TGTGCCACCATCAAGGGGGTGAATAGCAATCAGCCCCAGCATTTT; cdr3_aa: CATIKGVNSNQPQHF
d_call: NA; clone_size: NA; j_call: TRBJ2-7; v_call: TRBV19; cdr3_nt: TGTGCCAGTAGTATCGGACAGAGTTTTTCCTACGAGCAGTACTTC; cdr3_aa: CASSIGQSFSYEQYF
d_call: NA; clone_size: NA; j_call: TRBJ1-1; v_call: TRBV11-2; cdr3_nt: TGTGCCAGCAGCTCGCAGTTGTACACTGAAGCTTTCTTT; cdr3_aa: CASSSQLYTEAFF
d_call: TRBD1; clone_size: NA; j_call: TRBJ2-5; v_call: TRBV4-3; cdr3_nt: TGCGCCAGCAGCCAGATGGGACAGCAACAAGAGACCCAGTACTTC; cdr3_aa: CASSQMGQQQETQYF
d_call: TRBD1; clone_size: few; j_call: TRBJ1-6; v_call: TRBV30; cdr3_nt: TGTGCCTGGACTGGACAGGGGGCCGGTTCACCCCTCCACTTT; cdr3_aa: CAWTGQGAGSPLHF
d_call: NA; clone_size: NA; j_call: TRBJ2-5; v_call: TRBV5-1; cdr3_nt: TGCGCCAGCAGCTTGGTTGGCGGCCAAGAGACCCAGTACTTC; cdr3_aa: CASSLVGGQETQYF
d_call: TRBD2; clone_size: NA; j_call: TRBJ2-2; v_call: TRBV6-1; cdr3_nt: TGTGCCAGCAGTGAATCGCTAAGACTAGCGGGGGGCACCGGGGAGCTGTTTTTT; cdr3_aa: CASSESLRLAGGTGELFF
d_call: NA; clone_size: few; j_call: TRBJ1-2; v_call: TRBV5-1; cdr3_nt: TGCGCCAGCAGCTTGGCAGGGATCTATGGCTACACCTTC; cdr3_aa: CASSLAGIYGYTF
d_call: TRBD1; clone_size: NA; j_call: TRBJ1-3; v_call: TRBV28; cdr3_nt: TGTGCCAGCAGTTTACAGCAGGGGGCCGGAAACACCATATATTTT; cdr3_aa: CASSLQQGAGNTIYF
d_call: NA; clone_size: NA; j_call: TRBJ1-2; v_call: TRBV6-5; cdr3_nt: TGTGCCAGCAGTTACTCGATGAGAAACGGCTACACCTTC; cdr3_aa: CASSYSMRNGYTF
d_call: NA; clone_size: NA; j_call: TRBJ1-1; v_call: TRBV27; cdr3_nt: TGTGCCAGCAGTCCCGGTTGGGTGACACGGAACTTGAACACTGAAGCTTTCTTT; cdr3_aa: CASSPGWVTRNLNTEAFF
d_call: TRBD1; clone_size: NA; j_call: TRBJ1-5; v_call: TRBV29-1; cdr3_nt: TGCAGCGTTGGGACAGGTTACAATCAGCCCCAGCATTTT; cdr3_aa: CSVGTGYNQPQHF
d_call: NA; clone_size: NA; j_call: TRBJ2-5; v_call: TRBV7-9; cdr3_nt: TGTGCCAGCAGCTTAAGTCCCGAGCCCCAGTACTTC; cdr3_aa: CASSLSPEPQYF
d_call: TRBD1; clone_size: few; j_call: TRBJ2-2; v_call: TRBV10-1; cdr3_nt: TGCGCCAGCAGCAGGGACAGGGGGAATGCCGGGGAGCTGTTTTTT; cdr3_aa: CASSRDRGNAGELFF
d_call: TRBD1; clone_size: NA; j_call: TRBJ1-2; v_call: TRBV27; cdr3_nt: TGTGCCAGCAGTTTCGGACAGGGGTTCTATGGCTACACCTTC; cdr3_aa: CASSFGQGFYGYTF
d_call: TRBD1; clone_size: NA; j_call: TRBJ1-2; v_call: TRBV19; cdr3_nt: TGTGCCAGTAGAAGAGGGACAGGGGGAAACTATGGCTACACCTTC; cdr3_aa: CASRRGTGGNYGYTF
d_call: NA; clone_size: NA; j_call: TRBJ1-1; v_call: TRBV19; cdr3_nt: TGTGCCAGTAGTATTGAGGGAAAGAACACTGAAGCTTTCTTT; cdr3_aa: CASSIEGKNTEAFF
d_call: NA; clone_size: few; j_call: TRBJ1-1; v_call: TRBV25-1; cdr3_nt: TGTGCCAGCCTTACAGGCACGAACACTGAAGCTTTCTTT; cdr3_aa: CASLTGTNTEAFF
d_call: TRBD2; clone_size: NA; j_call: TRBJ2-1; v_call: TRBV9; cdr3_nt: TGTGCCAGCAGCCCTCACCCTAGCGGAGGTGGGGATGAGCAGTTCTTC; cdr3_aa: CASSPHPSGGGDEQFF
d_call: TRBD1; clone_size: NA; j_call: TRBJ1-2; v_call: TRBV28; cdr3_nt: TGTGCCAGCAGTGAGGGACAGCTAAACTATGGCTACACCTTC; cdr3_aa: CASSEGQLNYGYTF
d_call: TRBD2; clone_size: once; j_call: TRBJ2-5; v_call: TRBV7-9; cdr3_nt: TGTGCCAGCAGCCCTTTTGCGGGAGTGATACAAGAGACCCAGTACTTC; cdr3_aa: CASSPFAGVIQETQYF
d_call: NA; clone_size: NA; j_call: TRBJ2-7; v_call: TRBV5-1; cdr3_nt: TGCGCCAGCAGCTTATCCCGGACGGGAGCGGACTACGAGCAGTACTTC; cdr3_aa: CASSLSRTGADYEQYF
d_call: NA; clone_size: NA; j_call: TRBJ2-7; v_call: TRBV6-1; cdr3_nt: TGTGCCAGCAGTGTCGTTGAGGGCTCCTACGAGCAGTACTTC; cdr3_aa: CASSVVEGSYEQYF
d_call: NA; clone_size: NA; j_call: TRBJ2-1; v_call: TRBV27; cdr3_nt: TGTGCCAGCAGTTTACTCACAGGCCGGTTCTATGAGCAGTTCTTC; cdr3_aa: CASSLLTGRFYEQFF